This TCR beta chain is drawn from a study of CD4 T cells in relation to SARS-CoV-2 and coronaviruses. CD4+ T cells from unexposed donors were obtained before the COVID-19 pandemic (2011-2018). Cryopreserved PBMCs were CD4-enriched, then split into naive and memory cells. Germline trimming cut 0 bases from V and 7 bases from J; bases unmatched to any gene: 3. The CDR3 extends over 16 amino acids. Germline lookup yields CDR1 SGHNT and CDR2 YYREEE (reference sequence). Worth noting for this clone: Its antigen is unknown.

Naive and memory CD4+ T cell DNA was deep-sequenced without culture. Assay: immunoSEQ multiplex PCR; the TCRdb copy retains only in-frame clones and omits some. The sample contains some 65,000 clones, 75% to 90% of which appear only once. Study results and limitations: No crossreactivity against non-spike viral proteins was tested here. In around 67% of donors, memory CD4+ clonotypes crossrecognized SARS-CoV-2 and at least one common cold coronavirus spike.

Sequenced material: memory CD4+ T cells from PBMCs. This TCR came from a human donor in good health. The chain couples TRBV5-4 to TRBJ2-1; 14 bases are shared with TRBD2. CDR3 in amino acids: CASSLATSGRVNEQFF. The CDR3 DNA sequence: TGTGCCAGCAGCTTGGCGACTAGCGGGAGGGTTAATGAGCAGTTCTTC.